What follows is one T cell receptor (beta chain) and its context. What it binds is not known. CDR3 length: 11 residues. Deletions cut 3 bases from V and 5 bases from J, with 5 bases between. Germline CDR1 reads SGHAT; CDR2 reads FQNNGV. The sample originates from a study of OX40 agonist ivuxolimab in advanced cancers. About the research overall: Dose-escalation patients had hepatocellular carcinoma, melanoma, renal cell or head and neck cancer. A mean age of roughly 60 years, range 23 to 79, was recorded, and approximately 85% were male.

Overall study findings and caveats: Expanded clones tended on average to be more numerous among CD8+ T cells than CD4+. Part of the nonresponder group also had normalized T-cell clonal expansion that was low.

The repertoire was sequenced with immunoSEQ multiplex PCR; TCRdb's copy has only in-frame clones and lacks some. The table includes tens of thousands of clones, approximately 80% detected once. The rearrangement joins TRBV11-2 to TRBJ2-7; D call uncertain. This sequence originates from an adult with an advanced solid tumor such as melanoma, head and neck, liver or kidney cancer. The sample in question was CD4+ or CD8+ T cells sorted from blood, obtained in a trial of the OX40 agonist ivuxolimab. CDR3 nucleotide sequence: TGTGCCAGCAGCTTGAACCACGAGCAGTACTTC. Its protein is CASSLNHEQYF.